The clone carrying this TCR beta chain was counted once. Data came from immunoSEQ multiplex PCR; TCRdb stores just in-frame clones and leaves some out. The data contain 95,000 or so clones, under 90% of them singletons. These data come from a study of blood T cell repertoires in COVID-19. Study overall: Samples taken during acute and convalescent COVID-19 were collected in the United States, Italy and Spain.

Germline V gene data show CDR1 as SNHLY and CDR2 as FYNNEI. V was clipped by 7 bases and J by 6 bases; unmatched bases: 6. This CDR3 has 13 residues. Sequenced material: peripheral blood. The receptor was isolated from a human donor in a cohort sampled during active COVID-19. The rearrangement uses TRBV2 and TRBJ1-5; 7 bases fit TRBD1. The CDR3 protein is CASNDRAVQPQHF. The CDR3 DNA sequence: TGTGCCAGCAATGACAGGGCCGTTCAGCCCCAGCATTTT.